This T cell receptor beta chain is drawn from a study of blood T cells in healthy people across ages. Overall study results and limits: There were more naive CD4+ cells and higher diversity in long-lived donors than in aged donors. Investigators treated diversity estimates from one million T cells as underestimates.

From germline, CDR1 is SQVTM and CDR2 ANQGSEA. There are 11 residues in the CDR3. V gave up 3 bases and J gave up 11 bases; unmatched junction bases: 3. Primers used in a second PCR of roughly 7 to 11 cycles were a sample-barcoded 5' primer and a J-beta primer mix. TCRdb recomputed calls from the 5' RACE reads with MiXCR, one row per CDR3 protein. The data hold about a million distinct CDR3 sequences, with roughly 51% observed a single time. As to this clonotype: Its antigen is not identified.

The sequenced material came from blood. The TCR originated in a woman aged 55-69 years in good health. The J gene is TRBJ2-5, the V gene TRBV29-1; 10 positions match TRBD1. The CDR3 coding sequence is TGCAGCGTTGAGGACAGGGGGGAGCAGTACTTC. This gives the protein CSVEDRGEQYF.